The clone carrying this T cell receptor beta chain was seen ten or more times. Its cognate antigen is unknown. The sample is drawn from a study of T-cell memory formation after mild COVID-19. Study outcomes and limitations: Clones shrinking between day 15 and 85 showed a balanced CD4/CD8 split, and those that grew later tilted toward CD4+.

TCRdb analysed the 5' RACE reads with MiXCR anew, one entry per CDR3 protein. The sample lists tens of thousands of distinct CDR3 sequences, roughly 21% occurring once. V was clipped by 0 bases and J by 5 bases; unmatched bases: 9. Germline-derived CDR1 and CDR2 are MNHEY and SVGAGI. This CDR3 spans 16 amino acids. This clonotype was obtained from an adult who had mild COVID-19 (a few samples of this study predate the infection). Cell type and time point are not known. The sequenced sample was PBMCs or a T cell subset sorted from them (not recorded which). V and J are TRBV6-5 and TRBJ1-1, with 7 bases matching TRBD1. The CDR3 DNA sequence: TGTGCCAGCAGTTACTCAGGGACAGCGATTGGGACTGAAGCTTTCTTT. Its protein is CASSYSGTAIGTEAFF.